This T cell receptor beta chain appears in the sequencing data of a study of cytomegalovirus exposure and HLA in healthy donors. Overall study results and limits: When a later analysis was performed, an Asian-associated ancestry cluster reportedly had fewer N-insertions than the approximately 680-donor mean. In an earlier analysis, productive rearrangement rates for most beta V segments clustered near 87% or 30%. V- and J-gene trimming in TCR beta was tied to a missense DCLRE1C variant by an analysis performed later.

V was pared by 10 bases and J by 5 bases, with 18 bases between. The CDR3 totals 14 residues. Germline loops: CDR1 MNHGY, CDR2 SAAAGT. All the people who gave samples were healthy bone marrow donors. Turning to this clone: The antigen is undetermined.

PCR was performed using 60 Vbeta and 13 Jbeta primers. Clones were sequenced by immunoSEQ multiplex PCR, and TCRdb holds only the in-frame ones, with some missing. The sample holds around 150,000 clones, roughly 87% seen once. The genes are TRBV6-8 and TRBJ2-1; D perhaps matches TRBD1 (5 bases). The sample taken for sequencing was PBMCs. This clonotype originated in a man in his fifties or sixties in good health and CMV-seropositive. The CDR3 DNA reads TGTGCCAACCCAGGGCTCGGCGACCACAATGAGCAGTTCTTC. Residues: CANPGLGDHNEQFF.